The 10 T cell receptor beta chains below all came from one sample that was sequenced in a study of T cells in Graves' hyperthyroidism and ophthalmopathy. RNA transcripts served as the template for amplifying TCR beta CDR3 regions. The HTBI primer set drove a first-round RT-PCR of the TCR CDR3. MiXCR was run by TCRdb on the multiplex PCR reads, yielding one entry per CDR3 protein. The sample records hundreds of thousands of distinct CDR3 sequences, about 45% being singletons. Sample: peripheral blood or thyroid tissue (not recorded which). The source is an adult man with Graves' disease, either hyperthyroidism or ophthalmopathy (not recorded which).

This clonotype was counted only a few times. The chain couples TRBV18 to TRBJ2-5, with 11 bases identical to TRBD2. J lost 3 bases, V lost 5 bases, and 8 bases had no gene match. CDR1 and CDR2 from the germline V gene are KGHSH and LQKENI. The CDR3 sequence is 16 residues long. The CDR3 region is CASSSPTSGAKETQYF. CDR3 in DNA: TGTGCCAGCTCATCGCCGACTAGCGGGGCTAAAGAGACCCAGTACTTC.

The chain combines TRBV25-1 with TRBJ2-5; weak D call: TRBD2 (5 bases). The CDR3 is made up of 15 amino acids. The V gene lost 5 bases and the J gene lost 2 bases, with 15 bases spanning the gap. Germline CDR1 reads MGHDK; CDR2 reads SYGVNS. The CDR3 nucleotides read TGTGCCAGCAGTTCTCCCCTAGGAGGACAAGAGACCCAGTACTTC. Its protein product is CASSSPLGGQETQYF.

The chain is built from TRBV25-1 and TRBJ2-7, with 11 bases identical to TRBD2. This CDR3 has 14 residues. Germline values: CDR1 MGHDK, CDR2 SYGVNS. Here the CDR3 reads CARDPGTSGYEQYF. CDR3 in DNA: TGTGCTAGAGACCCCGGGACTAGCGGCTACGAGCAGTACTTC.

As for this clonotype: Just one base apart from a much larger clone, this may be a read error. The V and J genes are TRBV14 and TRBJ1-3; D not resolved. The CDR3 consists of 13 residues. Germline V gene data show CDR1 as SGHDN and CDR2 as FVKESK. The CDR3 bases are TGTGCCAGCAGCCAAGATCCCGGAAACACCATATGTTTT. Translation gives CASSQDPGNTICF.

V is TRBV19 and J is TRBJ1-5; no clear D. Per germline, CDR1 LNHDA and CDR2 SQIVND (reference sequence). Trimming pared 0 bases from V and 6 bases from J, leaving 12 bases between. This CDR3 comprises 15 residues. CDR3 loop: CASSIDLGSGQPQHF. The CDR3 region has the DNA TGTGCCAGTAGTATAGATTTGGGGTCGGGTCAGCCCCAGCATTTT.

This clonotype has a handful of counts. This chain connects TRBV20-1 to TRBJ1-1, with D possibly matching TRBD1 (6 bases). Trimming shortened V by 3 bases and J by 10 bases, and 15 bases separated the two germline ends. The CDR3 is made up of 12 amino acids. Germline-derived CDR1 and CDR2 are DFQATT and SNEGSKA (reference sequence). In DNA form, the CDR3 reads TGCAGTGCTAGTGCCACAGGGATCCGAGCTTTCTTT. This encodes CSASATGIRAFF.

This clonotype was counted between two and nine times. J is TRBJ1-1 and V is TRBV9; D not resolved. The CDR3 contains 14 residues. V was shortened by 8 bases and J by 0 bases, with 14 bases between the two germline ends. Per germline, CDR1 SGDLS and CDR2 YYNGEE. CDR3 coding DNA: TGTGCCAGTAGTATGGCCCCCATGAACACTGAAGCTTTCTTT. It specifies CASSMAPMNTEAFF.

This clonotype has a single count. The chain links TRBV30 to TRBJ2-6; 8 bases are shared with TRBD1. CDR3 length equals 15 residues. The junction had 4 bases not matched to a gene; V was cut back by 3 bases and J by 3 bases. From germline, CDR1 is GTSNPN and CDR2 SVGIG (reference sequence). CDR3 protein: CAWSQGAGGANVLTF. In nucleotides, the CDR3 is TGTGCCTGGAGCCAGGGGGCAGGTGGGGCCAACGTCCTGACTTTC.

The gene calls are TRBV6-5 and TRBJ2-2; 8 bases align to TRBD2. This CDR3 has 16 residues. J was trimmed by 7 bases and V by 2 bases; bases with no gene match: 9. Germline values: CDR1 MNHEY, CDR2 SVGAGI. The CDR3 DNA follows: TGTGCCAGCAGTTACATGGCGGGAGGCTCGGGCGGGGAGCTGTTTTTT. Its protein product is CASSYMAGGSGGELFF.

CDR3 amino acids: CASTVGGVVDTQYF. The DNA of the CDR3 is TGTGCCAGCACCGTGGGGGGAGTGGTAGATACGCAGTATTTT. V gene TRBV7-9 combines with J gene TRBJ2-3, with a possible D match to TRBD2 (6 bases). The ends were cut back, 7 bases at V and 5 bases at J, with 16 bases in the middle. The CDR3 length is 14 residues. CDR1 is SEHNR, CDR2 FQNEAQ, per germline (reference sequence).